This is a list of T cell receptor beta chains from one sample in a study of cytomegalovirus exposure and HLA in healthy donors. Method: immunoSEQ multiplex PCR; TCRdb's copy keeps in-frame clones and lacks some. Found here are some 190,000 clones, 60% to 80% of them singletons; the top ten hold about 3%. Sample: PBMCs. All receptors come from a woman under 40 in good health and CMV-seropositive. The CDR3 runs from the conserved cysteine through the conserved F or W. Fields, in order: CDR3 protein, CDR3 DNA, CDR3 length, V gene, clone size, D gene, J gene. The D gene is left open where the match is weak. Where a row states a size, it is once, few, many or the class of an expanded clone; other rows omit it.

CDR3: CASNYNSAGGLETQYF
DNA: TGCGCCAGCAACTACAATTCAGCGGGAGGGTTAGAGACCCAGTACTTC
length: 16
V: TRBV5-1
size: few
D: TRBD2
J: TRBJ2-5

CDR3: CASSFRNEKLFF
DNA: TGTGCCAGCAGCTTTCGGAATGAAAAACTGTTTTTT
length: 12
V: TRBV11-2
size: -
D: -
J: TRBJ1-4

CDR3: CASLPWRGLGVAGELFF
DNA: TGTGCCAGCTTACCGTGGCGGGGACTAGGGGTTGCCGGGGAGCTGTTTTTT
length: 17
V: TRBV13
size: few
D: TRBD2
J: TRBJ2-2

CDR3: CASSLGQGREQYF
DNA: TGTGCCAGCAGCCTCGGACAGGGGCGCGAGCAGTACTTC
length: 13
V: TRBV13
size: once
D: TRBD1
J: TRBJ2-7

CDR3: CASRAGDTQYF
DNA: TGTGCCAGCAGAGCGGGTGATACGCAGTATTTT
length: 11
V: TRBV2
size: -
D: -
J: TRBJ2-3

CDR3: CASRPPQGGQPQHF
DNA: TGTGCCAGCAGACCCCCACAGGGGGGTCAGCCCCAGCATTTT
length: 14
V: TRBV28
size: -
D: TRBD1
J: TRBJ1-5

CDR3: CASSKDRTLYEQYF
DNA: TGTGCCAGTAGTAAGGACAGAACCCTCTACGAGCAGTACTTC
length: 14
V: TRBV19
size: few
D: -
J: TRBJ2-7

CDR3: CASSTRDRPTDTQYF
DNA: TGTGCCAGCAGTACCCGGGACAGGCCCACAGATACGCAGTATTTT
length: 15
V: TRBV27
size: -
D: TRBD1
J: TRBJ2-3

CDR3: CASSLSGGVYIGELFF
DNA: TGTGCCAGCAGTTTAAGCGGGGGAGTTTATATCGGGGAGCTGTTTTTT
length: 16
V: TRBV27
size: -
D: TRBD2
J: TRBJ2-2

CDR3: CASSHTGADEAFF
DNA: TGCGCCAGCAGCCACACAGGGGCGGATGAAGCTTTCTTT
length: 13
V: TRBV4-1
size: few
D: TRBD1
J: TRBJ1-1

CDR3: CASSQPRTGDYEQYF
DNA: TGCGCCAGCAGCCAACCACGGACAGGGGATTACGAGCAGTACTTC
length: 15
V: TRBV4-1
size: -
D: TRBD1
J: TRBJ2-7